This T cell receptor beta chain was recovered during a study of PD-1 blockade in classical Hodgkin lymphoma. CDR3 length equals 17 residues. V gave up 1 base and J gave up 3 bases; unmatched junction bases: 10. Germline CDR1 is MGHRA and CDR2 is YSYEKL. Time point here: cycle 4 day 1 (C4D1), after around six weeks of nivolumab. Each of the patients experienced relapse following autologous stem cell transplantation, and their brentuximab vedotin exposure differed. Thawed PBMCs supplied CD8+ T cells via magnetic negative selection. Study conclusions and caveats: Relative to healthy donors, newly diagnosed patients reportedly had lower baseline TCR diversity, which was reported as lower still in relapsed/refractory patients.

Clones were sequenced by immunoSEQ multiplex PCR, and TCRdb holds only the in-frame ones, with some missing. In the table there are fewer than 3,500 clones, about 75% of which are singletons. As to this clone: Its antigen is not identified.

This clonotype was sampled from a human donor with classical Hodgkin lymphoma. The sequences come from CD8+ T cells from blood, collected before the fourth cycle of nivolumab. The J gene is TRBJ2-3, the V gene TRBV4-1; the match to TRBD2 covers 7 bases. In DNA form, the CDR3 reads TGCGCCAGCAGCCAAGCGATAGGCGGGAGCCCAACAGATACGCAGTATTTT. This codes for CASSQAIGGSPTDTQYF.